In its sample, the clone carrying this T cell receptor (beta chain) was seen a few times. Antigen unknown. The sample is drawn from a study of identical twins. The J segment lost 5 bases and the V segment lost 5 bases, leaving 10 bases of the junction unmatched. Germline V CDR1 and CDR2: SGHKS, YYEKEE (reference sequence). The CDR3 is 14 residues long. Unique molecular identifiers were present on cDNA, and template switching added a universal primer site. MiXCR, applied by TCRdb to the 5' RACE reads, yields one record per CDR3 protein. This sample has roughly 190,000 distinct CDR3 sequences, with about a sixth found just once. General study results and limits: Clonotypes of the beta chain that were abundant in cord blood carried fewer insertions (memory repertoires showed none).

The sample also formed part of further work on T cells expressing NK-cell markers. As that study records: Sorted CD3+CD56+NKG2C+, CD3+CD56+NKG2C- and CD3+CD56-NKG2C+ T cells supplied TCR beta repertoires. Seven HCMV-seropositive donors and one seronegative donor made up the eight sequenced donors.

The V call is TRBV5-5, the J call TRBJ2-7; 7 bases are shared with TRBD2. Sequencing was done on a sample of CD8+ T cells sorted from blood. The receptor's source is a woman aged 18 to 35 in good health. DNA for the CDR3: TGTGCCAGCAGGCCGGATAGCGGGTCCCACGAGCAGTACTTC. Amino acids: CASRPDSGSHEQYF.